This entry describes one T cell receptor (beta chain). The CDR3 is made up of 16 amino acids. Losses at the gene ends were 4 bases for V and 1 base for J; bases not matched to a gene: 8. Per the germline V gene, CDR1 is SGHRS and CDR2 is YFSETQ. This entry belongs to a study of blood T cell repertoires in COVID-19. Study as a whole: The United States, Italy and Spain supplied acute and convalescent COVID-19 samples. T cells, B-cell-depleted T cells, or PBMCs provided the cDNA or gDNA that served as material.

In the original workflow: Reference gene primers were amplified, and this amplification served to estimate nucleated cell counts. TCRdb's table, derived via immunoSEQ multiplex PCR, lists solely in-frame clones and lacks some. The V and J calls and the clone size are those of that table, but D and trimming were determined from the DNA. The data hold some 220,000 clones, with 84% observed a single time. This rearrangement joins TRBV5-1 to TRBJ2-7; 10 bases line up with TRBD1. Source material: peripheral blood. The TCR comes from a man aged 45-60 years with acute or convalescent COVID-19. The CDR3 region has the DNA TGCGCCAGCAGCGGGGGGCCGGGACAGGGGTCCTACGAGCAGTACTTC. It is translated as CASSGGPGQGSYEQYF.